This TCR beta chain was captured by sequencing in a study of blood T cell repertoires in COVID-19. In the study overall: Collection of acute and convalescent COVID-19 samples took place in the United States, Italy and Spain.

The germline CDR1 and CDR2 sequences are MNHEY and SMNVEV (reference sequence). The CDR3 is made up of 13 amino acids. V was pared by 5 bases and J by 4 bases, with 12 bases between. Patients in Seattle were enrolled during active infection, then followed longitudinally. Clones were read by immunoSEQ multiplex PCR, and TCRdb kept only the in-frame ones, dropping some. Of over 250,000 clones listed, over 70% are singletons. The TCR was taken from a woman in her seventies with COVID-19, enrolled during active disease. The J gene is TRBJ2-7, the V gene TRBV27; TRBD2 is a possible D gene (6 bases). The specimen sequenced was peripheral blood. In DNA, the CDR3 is TGTGCCAGCAGTATCGGACGGGGGTACGAGCAGTACTTC. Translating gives CASSIGRGYEQYF.